The rows below give T cell receptor beta chains drawn from one sample of a study of human T cells and chemical hapten exposure. TCRdb itself ran the RACE reads through MiXCR, one entry per CDR3 protein. This sample yields about 69,000 distinct CDR3 sequences, of which about a tenth are seen a single time; approximately 7% belongs to the top ten. Specimen: whole blood, collected in connection with sensitization to the hapten diphenylcyclopropenone (DPC). The origin of the receptors is a woman in her 50s with alopecia areata. Some clones in this sample may be carry-over from other donors' samples. Both conserved end residues are part of each CDR3. The order of the fields is V gene, J gene, clone size, D gene, CDR3 protein, CDR3 DNA. D genes are given only for firm matches. Clone size appears in some rows only: once, few, many, or a class for an expanded clone.

TRBV5-1	TRBJ2-2	few	-	CASSLATWDTGELFF	TGCGCCAGCAGCTTGGCCACGTGGGACACCGGGGAGCTGTTTTTT
TRBV4-2	TRBJ2-7	few	TRBD2	CASRPDSSGSHEQYF	TGTGCCAGCAGACCCGACTCTAGCGGGAGCCACGAGCAGTACTTC
TRBV28	TRBJ1-2	many	-	CASSSGTNRVYGYTF	TGTGCCAGCAGTTCTGGAACGAACAGAGTCTATGGCTACACCTTC
TRBV5-6	TRBJ2-3	many	TRBD2	CASSLISTSGTDTQYF	TGTGCCAGCAGCTTGATTTCTACTAGCGGCACAGATACGCAGTATTTT
TRBV20-1	TRBJ1-2	many	-	CSVRRGDGYTF	TGCAGTGTTAGGCGGGGGGATGGCTACACCTTC
TRBV7-9	TRBJ2-5	many	-	CASSQLGLAKQETQYF	TGTGCCAGCAGCCAACTCGGGCTAGCGAAACAAGAGACCCAGTACTTC
TRBV18	TRBJ1-5	many	-	CASSPNTNQPQHF	TGTGCCAGCTCACCAAATACAAATCAGCCCCAGCATTTT
TRBV4-1	TRBJ2-1	many	TRBD2	CASSHALAGGVGEQFF	TGCGCCAGCAGCCATGCTCTCGCGGGAGGCGTTGGGGAGCAGTTCTTC
TRBV10-3	TRBJ2-3	-	TRBD2	CAISETSGGPPDTQYF	TGTGCCATCAGTGAGACTAGCGGGGGGCCTCCAGATACGCAGTATTTT
TRBV7-2	TRBJ1-1	-	-	CASSLYGTTNTEAFF	TGTGCCAGCAGCTTATACGGGACGACGAACACTGAAGCTTTCTTT
TRBV10-2	TRBJ2-7	-	-	CASSESGLGGPTYEQYF	TGCGCCAGCAGTGAGTCCGGATTGGGGGGCCCCACCTACGAGCAGTACTTC
TRBV5-5	TRBJ2-7	many	-	CASSLTGTGAYEQYF	TGTGCCAGCAGCTTGACCGGGACTGGGGCCTACGAGCAGTACTTC
TRBV25-1	TRBJ1-4	many	-	CASSPTGTNEKLFF	TGTGCCAGCAGCCCAACAGGGACTAATGAAAAACTGTTTTTT
TRBV25-1	TRBJ1-1	-	-	CASSGWGRTTEAFF	TGTGCCAGCAGTGGGTGGGGGAGGACCACTGAAGCTTTCTTT
TRBV18	TRBJ2-7	few	-	CASSPSGGMNEQYF	TGTGCCAGCTCACCAAGTGGAGGGATGAACGAGCAGTACTTC
TRBV18	TRBJ1-4	many	-	CASSPLQGGNNEKLFF	TGTGCCAGCTCACCACTTCAGGGTGGGAATAATGAAAAACTGTTTTTT
TRBV30	TRBJ2-7	-	TRBD2	CALRTSGNYEQYF	TGTGCCTTAAGGACTAGCGGAAACTACGAGCAGTACTTC
TRBV19	TRBJ2-1	once	TRBD2	CASSIVAGIGNEQFF	TGTGCCAGTAGTATAGTAGCGGGAATTGGCAATGAGCAGTTCTTC
TRBV20-1	TRBJ1-6	many	TRBD1	CSANPGQGWNSPLHF	TGCAGTGCGAATCCGGGACAGGGATGGAATTCACCCCTCCACTTT
TRBV11-2	TRBJ2-3	many	-	CASSSGTDTQYF	TGTGCCAGCAGCTCCGGAACAGATACGCAGTATTTT
TRBV28	TRBJ2-1	-	-	CASSFPPNEQFF	TGTGCCAGCAGTTTTCCCCCGAATGAGCAGTTCTTC
TRBV3-1	TRBJ2-5	many	TRBD1	CASSPGPGGAGETQYF	TGTGCCAGCAGCCCTGGACCAGGGGGCGCGGGAGAGACCCAGTACTTC
TRBV7-9	TRBJ2-1	few	-	CASSSALAIGDEQFF	TGTGCCAGCAGTTCGGCTCTAGCGATCGGCGATGAGCAGTTCTTC
TRBV2	TRBJ1-4	many	-	CASKTGSSMEKLFF	TGTGCCAGCAAGACAGGATCGTCCATGGAAAAACTGTTTTTT
TRBV7-9	TRBJ1-1	many	-	CASSSQGKEAEAFF	TGTGCCAGCAGCAGCCAGGGTAAGGAGGCTGAAGCTTTCTTT
TRBV9	TRBJ1-6	many	TRBD1	CASSGGQMYNSPLHF	TGTGCCAGCAGCGGGGGACAGATGTATAATTCACCCCTCCACTTT
TRBV29-1	TRBJ2-3	many	-	CSVDRSDTQYF	TGCAGCGTTGACCGGTCAGATACGCAGTATTTT
TRBV6-5	TRBJ2-1	-	TRBD1	CASSYSWTGLDEQFF	TGTGCCAGCAGTTACTCCTGGACAGGGTTGGATGAGCAGTTCTTC
TRBV12-3/TRBV12-4	TRBJ1-2	few	-	CASTLQLANYGYTF	TGTGCCAGCACCCTGCAGCTTGCTAACTATGGCTACACCTTC
TRBV6-5	TRBJ1-1	many	TRBD1	CASRQGQTPEAFF	TGTGCCAGCAGGCAGGGACAGACACCTGAAGCTTTCTTT
TRBV30	TRBJ2-1	many	-	CAWGYYNNEQFF	TGTGCCTGGGGTTACTACAACAATGAGCAGTTCTTC
TRBV30	TRBJ2-1	few	-	CAWSGSSYNEQFF	TGTGCCTGGAGCGGGAGCTCCTACAATGAGCAGTTCTTC
TRBV12-3/TRBV12-4	TRBJ2-1	few	-	CASRADTYNEQFF	TGTGCCAGCAGGGCTGACACTTACAATGAGCAGTTCTTC
TRBV20-1	TRBJ2-1	-	-	CSASLFRGPYNEQFF	TGCAGTGCTAGTCTTTTTAGGGGACCCTACAATGAGCAGTTCTTC
TRBV9	TRBJ2-1	few	-	CASSVRDFRPPSYNEQFF	TGTGCCAGCAGCGTAAGGGACTTCCGTCCCCCCTCCTACAATGAGCAGTTCTTC
TRBV3-1	TRBJ1-1	few	-	CASSQQWGNTEAFF	TGTGCCAGCAGCCAACAGTGGGGGAACACTGAAGCTTTCTTT
TRBV20-1	TRBJ2-1	many	-	CSARGRGEHEQFF	TGCAGTGCTAGGGGCAGGGGGGAGCATGAGCAGTTCTTC
TRBV18	TRBJ1-5	many	TRBD1	CASSPAGGNQPQHF	TGTGCCAGCTCACCGGCAGGGGGTAATCAGCCCCAGCATTTT
TRBV11-2	TRBJ2-5	many	TRBD1	CASSFRDRGLQETQYF	TGTGCCAGCAGTTTCCGGGACAGGGGGCTCCAAGAGACCCAGTACTTC
TRBV11-2	TRBJ2-1	few	TRBD2	CASSLDETSGNEQFF	TGTGCCAGCAGCTTAGACGAGACTAGCGGGAATGAGCAGTTCTTC
TRBV30	TRBJ2-7	-	-	CAWSSGSYEQYF	TGTGCCTGGAGTTCAGGGTCCTACGAGCAGTACTTC
TRBV20-1	TRBJ2-7	many	-	CSAARTVTVEQYF	TGCAGTGCTGCCCGGACTGTTACGGTCGAGCAGTACTTC
TRBV29-1	TRBJ2-5	-	-	CSVSTPLKRETQYF	TGCAGCGTCAGCACGCCCCTCAAGAGGGAGACCCAGTACTTC
TRBV11-2	TRBJ2-2	-	-	CASSLVQLAERAGVLFF	TGTGCCAGCAGCTTAGTTCAACTAGCCGAACGAGCCGGGGTGCTGTTTTTT
TRBV7-3	TRBJ2-1	many	-	CASSLEPWNEQFF	TGTGCCAGCAGCTTAGAACCCTGGAATGAGCAGTTCTTC
TRBV20-1	TRBJ2-1	-	-	CSATGVARAPNEQFF	TGCAGTGCTACGGGGGTGGCCAGGGCACCCAATGAGCAGTTCTTC
TRBV3-1	TRBJ2-2	-	-	CASSQESGPGELFF	TGTGCCAGCAGCCAAGAGTCTGGACCCGGGGAGCTGTTTTTT
TRBV25-1	TRBJ2-2	many	-	CASSEGGYTGELFF	TGTGCCAGCAGTGAAGGGGGGTACACCGGGGAGCTGTTTTTT
TRBV5-1	TRBJ2-1	-	-	CASRPRDKSSYNEQFF	TGCGCCAGCCGACCCCGGGACAAGAGCTCCTACAATGAGCAGTTCTTC
TRBV20-1	TRBJ2-1	many	-	CSARGGWGGYDEQFF	TGCAGTGCTAGAGGTGGATGGGGCGGCTACGATGAGCAGTTCTTC
TRBV25-1	TRBJ1-6	few	-	CASRKGNSPLHF	TGTGCCAGCAGAAAAGGCAATTCACCCCTCCACTTT
TRBV29-1	TRBJ1-2	many	-	CSVEEPGFYGYTF	TGCAGCGTTGAAGAACCTGGGTTCTATGGCTACACCTTC
TRBV24-1	TRBJ1-3	few	-	CATSAGNTIYF	TGTGCCACCAGTGCTGGAAACACCATATATTTT
TRBV20-1	TRBJ2-7	many	TRBD2	CSAVPWREDYEQYF	TGCAGTGCTGTTCCGTGGCGGGAGGACTACGAGCAGTACTTC
TRBV3-1	TRBJ2-7	few	-	CASILASHPYEQYF	TGTGCCAGCATTCTAGCGAGCCACCCCTACGAGCAGTACTTC
TRBV6-1	TRBJ2-1	many	TRBD2	CASRTLAGGYEQFF	TGTGCCAGCAGGACCCTAGCGGGAGGTTATGAGCAGTTCTTC
TRBV7-9	TRBJ2-7	many	-	CASSLAFQQERANYEQYF	TGTGCCAGCAGCTTAGCGTTTCAACAGGAAAGAGCAAACTACGAGCAGTACTTC
TRBV7-9	TRBJ2-3	many	-	CASSLISGSTDTQYF	TGTGCCAGCAGCCTGATAAGCGGGAGCACAGATACGCAGTATTTT
TRBV4-2	TRBJ2-7	-	TRBD2	CASSRETSGASYEQYF	TGTGCCAGCAGCCGAGAGACTAGCGGGGCCTCCTACGAGCAGTACTTC
TRBV11-2	TRBJ2-2	-	-	CASSLPLNTGELFF	TGTGCCAGCAGTCTACCCCTGAACACCGGGGAGCTGTTTTTT